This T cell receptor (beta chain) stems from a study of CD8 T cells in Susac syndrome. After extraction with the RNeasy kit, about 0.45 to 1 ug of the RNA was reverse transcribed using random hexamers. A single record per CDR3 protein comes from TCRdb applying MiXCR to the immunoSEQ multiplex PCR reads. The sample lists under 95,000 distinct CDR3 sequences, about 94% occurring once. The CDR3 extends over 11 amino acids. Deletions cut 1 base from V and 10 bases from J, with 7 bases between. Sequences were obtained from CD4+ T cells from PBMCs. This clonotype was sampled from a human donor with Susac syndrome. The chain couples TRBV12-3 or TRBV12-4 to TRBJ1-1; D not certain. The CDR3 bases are TGTGCCAGCAGTTTAGGGGCAACAGCTTTCTTT. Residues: CASSLGATAFF.